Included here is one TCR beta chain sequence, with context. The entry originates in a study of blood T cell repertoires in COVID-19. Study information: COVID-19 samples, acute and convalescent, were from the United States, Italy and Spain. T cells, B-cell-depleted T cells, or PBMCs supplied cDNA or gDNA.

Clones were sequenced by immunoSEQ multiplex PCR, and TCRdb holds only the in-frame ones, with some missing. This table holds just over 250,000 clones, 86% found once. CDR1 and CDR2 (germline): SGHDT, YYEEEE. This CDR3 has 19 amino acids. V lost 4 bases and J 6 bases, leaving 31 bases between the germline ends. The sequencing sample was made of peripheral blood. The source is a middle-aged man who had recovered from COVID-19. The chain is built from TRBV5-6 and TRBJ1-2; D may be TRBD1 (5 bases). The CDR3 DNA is TGTGCCAGCAGCCCGACCCTAGCGGCAGGGTTTCTGTTTGGCCATGGCTACACCTTC. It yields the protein CASSPTLAAGFLFGHGYTF.